A single sample gave rise to the 21 T cell receptor beta chains below, sequenced in a study of identical twins. TCRdb ran MiXCR on the 5' RACE reads and lists one entry per CDR3 protein. The sample shows 200,000 to 250,000 distinct CDR3 sequences, about 13% of them seen only once. The same data also went into a second study, on yellow fever vaccine responses in identical twins.

Sequenced input: memory (CD45RO+) T cells sorted from blood. These receptors all stem from a woman aged 18-35 years in good health.

This clonotype turned up a few times. This chain joins TRBV6-5 and TRBJ2-2; the match to TRBD2 covers 8 bases. This CDR3 is 12 amino acids long. Per germline, CDR1 MNHEY and CDR2 SVGAGI. The ends lost 10 bases at V and 5 bases at J; junction bases unmatched: 3. The CDR3 nucleotides are TGTGCCACGGGAGGGGAAACCGGGGAGCTGTTTTTT. Translation gives CATGGETGELFF.

The V and J genes are TRBV7-9 and TRBJ2-5; D possibly corresponds to TRBD2 (5 bases). This CDR3 is built from 13 residues. Germline V gene sequence: CDR1 SEHNR, CDR2 FQNEAQ (reference sequence). The V and J ends lost 4 bases and 5 bases respectively, with 11 bases between them. In DNA form, the CDR3 reads TGTGCCAGCAGCTCCCGCGGGTTCGAGACCCAGTACTTC. It encodes CASSSRGFETQYF.

Comment on this clonotype: Lacking the conserved final phenylalanine or tryptophan, this CDR3 likely reflects a read error. The CDR3 here is CASSVGNHYEQYI. The CDR3 coding sequence is TGTGCCAGCAGCGTAGGTAATCACTACGAGCAGTACATC. The chain carries TRBV9 and TRBJ2-7, with D unclear. Germline CDR1 SGDLS, CDR2 YYNGEE. The CDR3 is made up of 13 amino acids. V was clipped by 0 bases and J by 3 bases, with 7 bases between them.

The chain recombines TRBV10-2 with TRBJ1-1; D perhaps matches TRBD1 (6 bases). V lost 2 bases and J 1 base, leaving 11 bases between the germline ends. CDR1 WSHSY and CDR2 SAAADI come from the germline V gene. This CDR3 spans 15 amino acids. The CDR3 DNA reads as TGCGCCAGCAGTGAGAGGGGGACAAGGAACACTGAAGCTTTCTTT. This encodes CASSERGTRNTEAFF.

In DNA form, the CDR3 reads TGTGCCAGCTCACCTCAGCAGGGTGGAGGGCCCCACAATGAGCAGTTCTTC. Translation gives CASSPQQGGGPHNEQFF. The V gene is TRBV18, the J gene TRBJ2-1; D might be TRBD2 (6 bases). This CDR3 comprises 17 residues. The germline V gene encodes CDR1 KGHSH and CDR2 LQKENI. The ends were cut back, 3 bases at V and 5 bases at J, with 20 bases in the middle.

The chain links TRBV20-1 to TRBJ2-3; 9 bases are a match to TRBD1. With V trimmed by 5 bases and J by 5 bases, 11 bases remained unmatched. Germline V CDR1 and CDR2: DFQATT, SNEGSKA (reference sequence). The CDR3 is 15 residues long. The CDR3 DNA reads as TGCAGTGCTCCAACCCCGGGACAGGGACTAGATACGCAGTATTTT. Its translation is CSAPTPGQGLDTQYF.

This clonotype came up many times. The V gene is TRBV12-3 or TRBV12-4, the J gene TRBJ2-3, with TRBD2 matching over 9 bases. The CDR3 is 14 residues long. Here the CDR3 DNA reads TGTGCTGGGGGGGAGGCTAGCGGGGTAGATACGCAGTATTTT. This codes for CAGGEASGVDTQYF.

The chain has TRBV6-4 and TRBJ2-1; 8 bases are shared with TRBD1. CDR1 is MRHNA and CDR2 is SNTAGT in the germline V gene. With V trimmed by 0 bases and J by 8 bases, 9 bases remained unmatched. CDR3 length: 16 residues. CDR3 protein: CASSDSFGQGADEQFF. The CDR3 coding sequence is TGTGCCAGCAGTGACTCCTTTGGGCAGGGGGCCGATGAGCAGTTCTTC.

There are a few counts of this clonotype. This chain connects TRBV3-1 to TRBJ2-2, with a possible D match to TRBD1 (5 bases). This CDR3 has 14 residues. Between the trimmed V and J ends, which lost 6 bases and 5 bases, there was a span of 13 bases. Germline V gene lookup returns CDR1 LGHDT and CDR2 YNNKEL (reference sequence). The CDR3 loop is CASRSSTETGELFF. CDR3 DNA sequence: TGTGCCAGCAGGTCCTCGACAGAGACCGGGGAGCTGTTTTTT.

The rearrangement links TRBV7-8 to TRBJ2-1; unclear D gene. Between the trimmed V and J ends, which lost 3 bases and 8 bases, there was a span of 8 bases. Germline V gives CDR1 SGHVS, CDR2 FQNEAQ. This CDR3 region has 12 residues. For the CDR3, the DNA is TGTGCCAGCAGCTTCCAGTTGGATGAGCAGTTCTTC. Translated, it gives CASSFQLDEQFF.

A few counts support this clonotype. This chain connects TRBV25-1 to TRBJ2-2; D is unclear. Germline CDR1 reads MGHDK; CDR2 reads SYGVNS. V lost 6 bases, J lost 13 bases, and 12 bases lay in between. This CDR3 spans 11 amino acids. DNA of the CDR3: TGTGCCAGCAGCGCCAATCGGGCGCTGTTTTTT. Residues: CASSANRALFF.

This clonotype has a count of ten or more. The chain couples TRBV12-3 or TRBV12-4 to TRBJ2-2, with TRBD2 identical over 12 bases. This CDR3 is built from 15 residues. V shed 5 bases and J 5 bases; nucleotides not matched to a gene: 3. This CDR3 is CASSTTSGRTGELFF. CDR3 DNA sequence: TGTGCCAGCAGTACTACTAGCGGGAGGACCGGGGAGCTGTTTTTT.

The rearrangement links TRBV10-3 to TRBJ2-5; 7 bases match TRBD1. Trimming cost V 5 bases and J 1 base; bases outside gene matches: 1. This CDR3 comprises 13 residues. Germline V gene sequence: CDR1 ENHRY, CDR2 SYGVKD. CDR3 coding DNA: TGTGCCATCAGTTACAGGGGCCAAGAGACCCAGTACTTC. Protein sequence: CAISYRGQETQYF.

The V and J genes are TRBV5-1 and TRBJ2-2; 7 bases line up with TRBD1. The J segment lost 4 bases and the V segment lost 4 bases, leaving 7 bases of the junction unmatched. Per germline, CDR1 SGHRS and CDR2 YFSETQ. There are 15 residues in the CDR3. CDR3 in amino acids: CASSRGQALTGELFF. CDR3 sequence (DNA): TGCGCCAGCAGCAGAGGACAGGCGCTCACCGGGGAGCTGTTTTTT.

V and J are TRBV4-2 and TRBJ2-5; D remains ambiguous. The CDR3 covers 13 residues. Germline V gene data show CDR1 as LGHNA and CDR2 as YNFKEQ. Deletions cut 0 bases from V and 5 bases from J, with 7 bases between. CDR3 sequence: CASSQDHPETQYF. As DNA, the CDR3 is TGTGCCAGCAGCCAAGATCACCCGGAGACCCAGTACTTC.

This chain joins TRBV4-2 and TRBJ2-5, with 11 bases aligning to TRBD1. The ends lost 0 bases at V and 5 bases at J; junction bases unmatched: 5. This CDR3 is built from 16 residues. Germline V CDR1 and CDR2: LGHNA, YNFKEQ. The CDR3 region is CASSQDLGQGGETQYF. The CDR3 DNA is TGTGCCAGCAGCCAAGATCTGGGACAGGGGGGGGAGACCCAGTACTTC.

This clonotype was recorded a few times. This may be a read error, as it is one base from a much larger clone. The rearrangement uses TRBV4-3 and TRBJ2-6; no clear D. The CDR3 consists of 15 residues. The V end was cut by 1 base, the J end by 0 bases, with 4 bases between. Per the germline V gene, CDR1 is LGHNA and CDR2 is YSLEER. This CDR3 reads CASSQGDSGANVLTF. CDR3 nucleotide sequence: TGCGCCAGCAGCCAAGGGGACTCTGGGGCCAACGTCCTGACTTTC.

This clonotype was seen more than once but under ten times. The chain couples TRBV15 to TRBJ2-7; 8 nucleotides match TRBD2. The CDR3 sequence is 16 residues long. The germline V gene encodes CDR1 LNHNV and CDR2 YYDKDF (reference sequence). V lost 3 bases, J lost 2 bases, and 9 bases stayed unmatched. CDR3 protein: CATSRAAGARTYEQYF. The CDR3 coding sequence is TGTGCCACCAGCAGGGCAGCGGGGGCGCGGACCTACGAGCAGTACTTC.

The genes are TRBV7-9 and TRBJ1-2; tentatively, D is TRBD1 (5 bases). The CDR3 loop spans 14 amino acids. Germline V lookup: CDR1 SEHNR, CDR2 FQNEAQ (reference sequence). Between the trimmed V and J ends, which lost 5 bases and 4 bases, there was a span of 14 bases. The CDR3 sequence is CASSLGTHGYGYTF. In DNA, the CDR3 is TGTGCCAGCAGCCTAGGGACGCACGGCTATGGCTACACCTTC. The variable domain in full, with the rest retrieved from reference TRBV7-9 and TRBJ1-2, is DTGVSQNPRHKITKRGQNVTFRCDPISEHNRLYWYRQTLGQGPEFLTYFQNEAQLEKSRLLSDRFSAERPKGSFSTLEIQRTEQGDSAMYLCASSLGTHGYGYTFGSGTRLTVV.

This clonotype was detected a few times. The chain links TRBV10-3 to TRBJ2-2; no clear D. CDR3 length: 12 residues. CDR1 ENHRY and CDR2 SYGVKD come from the germline V gene. V was trimmed by 6 bases and J by 6 bases, leaving 8 bases between them. CDR3 sequence reads: CAISQAPGELFF. The CDR3, as DNA: TGTGCCATCAGCCAGGCTCCCGGGGAGCTGTTTTTT.

The V call is TRBV20-1, the J call TRBJ1-1, with D tentatively TRBD1 (5 bases). This CDR3 spans 12 amino acids. CDR1 and CDR2 from the germline V gene are DFQATT and SNEGSKA (reference sequence). The CDR3 DNA reads TGCAGCGGGACTCGCGGCAACACTGAAGCTTTCTTT. It specifies CSGTRGNTEAFF.